The rows below give T cell receptor beta chains drawn from one sample of a study of blood T cell repertoires in COVID-19. Libraries were prepared by immunoSEQ multiplex PCR; TCRdb keeps only in-frame clonotypes and omits some of them. The sample lists tens of thousands of clones, 65% to 80% occurring once. The source material was peripheral blood. Every receptor here comes from a man aged 55 to 69 with active or convalescent COVID-19. The CDR3 runs from the conserved cysteine through the conserved F or W. The order of the fields is CDR3 length, D gene, V gene, J gene, clone size, CDR3 DNA, CDR3 protein. D genes are given only for firm matches. For some rows the clone size is stated as once, few or many, or as a class when expanded; others skip it.

cdr3_length: 15
d_call: TRBD2
v_call: TRBV3-1/TRBV3-2
j_call: TRBJ2-7
clone_size: -
cdr3_nt: TGTGCCAGCAGCCAAGATCCGGCGGGGGTCCGTCAGCAGTACTTC
cdr3_aa: CASSQDPAGVRQQYF

cdr3_length: 13
d_call: TRBD1
v_call: TRBV2
j_call: TRBJ2-7
clone_size: -
cdr3_nt: TGTGCCAGCAGTGAGGGACAGGAGGTCGAGCAGTACTTC
cdr3_aa: CASSEGQEVEQYF

cdr3_length: 15
d_call: -
v_call: TRBV10-3
j_call: TRBJ1-5
clone_size: once
cdr3_nt: TGTGCCATCAGTGAGCTGGCCCCCCAGGGTCAGCCCCAGCATTTT
cdr3_aa: CAISELAPQGQPQHF

cdr3_length: 15
d_call: -
v_call: TRBV4-3
j_call: TRBJ1-2
clone_size: -
cdr3_nt: TGCGCCAGCAGCCACACACAGGGTCGCTACTATGGCTACACCTTC
cdr3_aa: CASSHTQGRYYGYTF

cdr3_length: 17
d_call: TRBD2
v_call: TRBV7-9
j_call: TRBJ2-2
clone_size: -
cdr3_nt: TGTGCCAGCAGCTCGTCTCTAGCGGGGGTGTACACCGGGGAGCTGTTTTTT
cdr3_aa: CASSSSLAGVYTGELFF

cdr3_length: 12
d_call: -
v_call: TRBV5-5
j_call: TRBJ1-2
clone_size: -
cdr3_nt: TGTGCCAGCAGCTTAGGGGACTATGGCTACACCTTC
cdr3_aa: CASSLGDYGYTF

cdr3_length: 16
d_call: TRBD1
v_call: TRBV29-1
j_call: TRBJ2-5
clone_size: -
cdr3_nt: TGCAGCGTTGAAGGAACGACAGGGTTTGGGGGATGGACCCAGTACTTC
cdr3_aa: CSVEGTTGFGGWTQYF

cdr3_length: 13
d_call: -
v_call: TRBV9
j_call: TRBJ2-3
clone_size: -
cdr3_nt: TGTGCCAGCAGCGGAGGCACGCCAGATACGCAGTATTTT
cdr3_aa: CASSGGTPDTQYF

cdr3_length: 14
d_call: -
v_call: TRBV27
j_call: TRBJ2-7
clone_size: once
cdr3_nt: TGTGCCAGCAGTTTAGACTTGTACTCCTACGAGCAGTACTTC
cdr3_aa: CASSLDLYSYEQYF

cdr3_length: 14
d_call: TRBD1
v_call: TRBV6-4
j_call: TRBJ1-1
clone_size: few
cdr3_nt: TGTGCCAGCAGTCCGGACAGGTTGAGCACTGAAGCTTTCTTT
cdr3_aa: CASSPDRLSTEAFF

cdr3_length: 12
d_call: -
v_call: TRBV3-1/TRBV3-2
j_call: TRBJ1-4
clone_size: few
cdr3_nt: TGTGCCAGCAGCCCCTATAATGAAAAACTGTTTTTT
cdr3_aa: CASSPYNEKLFF

cdr3_length: 18
d_call: TRBD1
v_call: TRBV4-1
j_call: TRBJ1-4
clone_size: -
cdr3_nt: TGCGCCAGCAGCCAAGGACATGGGACAGAACGACTTAATGAAAAACTGTTTTTT
cdr3_aa: CASSQGHGTERLNEKLFF

cdr3_length: 13
d_call: -
v_call: TRBV12-3/TRBV12-4
j_call: TRBJ1-6
clone_size: -
cdr3_nt: TGTGCCAGCAGTTTCGAACAGGGAAGGTCCCTCCACTTT
cdr3_aa: CASSFEQGRSLHF

cdr3_length: 14
d_call: TRBD1
v_call: TRBV3-1/TRBV3-2
j_call: TRBJ1-5
clone_size: -
cdr3_nt: TGTGCCAGCAGTCAGGGACAGGGCTATCAGCCCCAGCATTTT
cdr3_aa: CASSQGQGYQPQHF

cdr3_length: 14
d_call: TRBD1
v_call: TRBV10-3
j_call: TRBJ1-1
clone_size: -
cdr3_nt: TGTGCCATCAGCGTTACAGGGGGAGACACTGAAGCTTTCTTT
cdr3_aa: CAISVTGGDTEAFF

cdr3_length: 15
d_call: TRBD1
v_call: TRBV7-9
j_call: TRBJ1-2
clone_size: -
cdr3_nt: TGTGCCAGCAACCCCTCCGGACAGGGAGGCTATGGCTACACCTTC
cdr3_aa: CASNPSGQGGYGYTF

cdr3_length: 12
d_call: TRBD1
v_call: TRBV29-1
j_call: TRBJ1-2
clone_size: -
cdr3_nt: TGCAGCGTTGAATACCAGGGGGAAGGCTACACCTTC
cdr3_aa: CSVEYQGEGYTF

cdr3_length: 14
d_call: TRBD1
v_call: TRBV18
j_call: TRBJ2-5
clone_size: -
cdr3_nt: TGTGCCAGCTCACCCTCAGGGGGCTCGGAGACCCAGTACTTC
cdr3_aa: CASSPSGGSETQYF

cdr3_length: 13
d_call: TRBD1
v_call: TRBV7-3
j_call: TRBJ1-2
clone_size: few
cdr3_nt: TGTGCCAGCAGCACCGGGACAGGGGTCGGCTACACCTTC
cdr3_aa: CASSTGTGVGYTF

cdr3_length: 14
d_call: -
v_call: TRBV15
j_call: TRBJ1-6
clone_size: -
cdr3_nt: TGTGCCACCAGCAGAGCAGGCAGCTCTTCACCCCTCCACTTT
cdr3_aa: CATSRAGSSSPLHF

cdr3_length: 12
d_call: TRBD1
v_call: TRBV2
j_call: TRBJ1-2
clone_size: -
cdr3_nt: TGTGCCAGCCTGACAGGGCCCTATGGCTACACCTTC
cdr3_aa: CASLTGPYGYTF

cdr3_length: 15
d_call: TRBD1
v_call: TRBV30
j_call: TRBJ1-2
clone_size: -
cdr3_nt: TGTGCCTGGAGTACTCTATGGGTCAGGGGGCTTGGCTACACCTTC
cdr3_aa: CAWSTLWVRGLGYTF

cdr3_length: 13
d_call: -
v_call: TRBV30
j_call: TRBJ1-2
clone_size: -
cdr3_nt: TGTGCCTGGAGCGCTACCTGGGGCAATGGCTACACCTTC
cdr3_aa: CAWSATWGNGYTF

cdr3_length: 14
d_call: TRBD1
v_call: TRBV5-1
j_call: TRBJ2-7
clone_size: few
cdr3_nt: TGCGCCAGCAAAGGTCGGGACAGTTCCTACGAGCAGTACTTC
cdr3_aa: CASKGRDSSYEQYF

cdr3_length: 15
d_call: -
v_call: TRBV4-1
j_call: TRBJ1-5
clone_size: -
cdr3_nt: TGCGCCAGCAGCCAAGATGGGCGGGGGTATCAGCCCCAGCATTTT
cdr3_aa: CASSQDGRGYQPQHF

cdr3_length: 15
d_call: -
v_call: TRBV29-1
j_call: TRBJ2-5
clone_size: -
cdr3_nt: TGCAGCGTTGGATACTCCAGGGGGGCTCGTGAGACCCAGTACTTC
cdr3_aa: CSVGYSRGARETQYF

cdr3_length: 13
d_call: -
v_call: TRBV10-3
j_call: TRBJ1-5
clone_size: -
cdr3_nt: TGTGCCACCCAGGGGAATGGCAATCAGCCCCAGCATTTT
cdr3_aa: CATQGNGNQPQHF

cdr3_length: 15
d_call: TRBD1
v_call: TRBV19
j_call: TRBJ2-6
clone_size: -
cdr3_nt: TGTGCCAGTAGTATCACAGGGGTTGGGGCCAACGTCCTGACTTTC
cdr3_aa: CASSITGVGANVLTF

cdr3_length: 13
d_call: -
v_call: TRBV5-1
j_call: TRBJ1-2
clone_size: -
cdr3_nt: TGCGCCAGCAGCTTGTATATCGGCTATGGCTACACCTTC
cdr3_aa: CASSLYIGYGYTF

cdr3_length: 17
d_call: TRBD2
v_call: TRBV9
j_call: TRBJ2-2
clone_size: -
cdr3_nt: TGTGCCAGCAGCGTAGATGGGGGGAGGGTGAACACCGGGGAGCTGTTTTTT
cdr3_aa: CASSVDGGRVNTGELFF

cdr3_length: 14
d_call: -
v_call: TRBV2
j_call: TRBJ1-2
clone_size: -
cdr3_nt: TGTGCCAGCAGGAATGGAGGATCGGTCTATGGCTACACCTTC
cdr3_aa: CASRNGGSVYGYTF

cdr3_length: 12
d_call: TRBD2
v_call: TRBV2
j_call: TRBJ2-3
clone_size: -
cdr3_nt: TGTGCCAGCTCCGGGGGGAGGAGTACGCAGTATTTT
cdr3_aa: CASSGGRSTQYF

cdr3_length: 13
d_call: -
v_call: TRBV12-3/TRBV12-4
j_call: TRBJ2-2
clone_size: -
cdr3_nt: TGTGCCAGCAGTTTAGGAGGAACCGGGGAGCTGTTTTTT
cdr3_aa: CASSLGGTGELFF

cdr3_length: 17
d_call: TRBD2
v_call: TRBV3-1/TRBV3-2
j_call: TRBJ2-1
clone_size: -
cdr3_nt: TGTGCCAGCAGCCCCCATCGTGGGACTAGCGGGGAGAATGAGCAGTTCTTC
cdr3_aa: CASSPHRGTSGENEQFF

cdr3_length: 8
d_call: -
v_call: TRBV20-1
j_call: TRBJ1-2
clone_size: -
cdr3_nt: TGCAGTTGGAGGGGCTACACCTTC
cdr3_aa: CSWRGYTF

cdr3_length: 14
d_call: -
v_call: TRBV27
j_call: TRBJ2-7
clone_size: -
cdr3_nt: TGTGCCAGCAGTTTGTACCAGGGGAGCTACGAGCAGTACTTC
cdr3_aa: CASSLYQGSYEQYF

cdr3_length: 14
d_call: TRBD1
v_call: TRBV3-1/TRBV3-2
j_call: TRBJ1-1
clone_size: -
cdr3_nt: TGTGCCAGCAGCCAAGGGACAGGGGGCTTCGAAGCTTTCTTT
cdr3_aa: CASSQGTGGFEAFF

cdr3_length: 18
d_call: TRBD2
v_call: TRBV3-1/TRBV3-2
j_call: TRBJ2-5
clone_size: once
cdr3_nt: TGTGCCAGCAGCCAACTACTAGCGGGGGGGACAGGGGTGGAGACCCAGTACTTC
cdr3_aa: CASSQLLAGGTGVETQYF

cdr3_length: 14
d_call: -
v_call: TRBV6-4
j_call: TRBJ1-5
clone_size: -
cdr3_nt: TGTGCCAGCAGTGACGAACAGCTCAATCAGCCCCAGCATTTT
cdr3_aa: CASSDEQLNQPQHF

cdr3_length: 12
d_call: -
v_call: TRBV7-3
j_call: TRBJ2-3
clone_size: few
cdr3_nt: TGTGCCAGCAGCCCGAATCAGGATACGCAGTATTTT
cdr3_aa: CASSPNQDTQYF

cdr3_length: 13
d_call: -
v_call: TRBV30
j_call: TRBJ1-3
clone_size: -
cdr3_nt: TGTGCCTGGGCCCGCCAGGCGGGAAACACCATATATTTT
cdr3_aa: CAWARQAGNTIYF

cdr3_length: 12
d_call: -
v_call: TRBV2
j_call: TRBJ1-2
clone_size: -
cdr3_nt: TGTGCCAGCAGTGTATACAGGGAAGGCTACACCTTC
cdr3_aa: CASSVYREGYTF

cdr3_length: 16
d_call: -
v_call: TRBV7-8
j_call: TRBJ1-3
clone_size: -
cdr3_nt: TGTGCCAGCAGCTTATCTGACGGAGGCTCTGGAAACACCATATATTTT
cdr3_aa: CASSLSDGGSGNTIYF

cdr3_length: 14
d_call: -
v_call: TRBV7-2
j_call: TRBJ1-4
clone_size: -
cdr3_nt: TGTGCCAGCAGCCCCGGGTCCTATAATGAAAAACTGTTTTTT
cdr3_aa: CASSPGSYNEKLFF

cdr3_length: 14
d_call: -
v_call: TRBV10-3
j_call: TRBJ1-1
clone_size: -
cdr3_nt: TGTGCCATCAGTAAGGAATCGGGGGGCGCTGAAGCTTTCTTT
cdr3_aa: CAISKESGGAEAFF

cdr3_length: 13
d_call: -
v_call: TRBV7-8
j_call: TRBJ1-1
clone_size: -
cdr3_nt: TGTGCCAGCAGCTTCACTATGAACACTGAAGCTTTCTTT
cdr3_aa: CASSFTMNTEAFF

cdr3_length: 13
d_call: -
v_call: TRBV4-2
j_call: TRBJ2-5
clone_size: once
cdr3_nt: TGTGCCAGCAGCCCATCGAAACAGGGGACCCAGTACTTC
cdr3_aa: CASSPSKQGTQYF

cdr3_length: 15
d_call: TRBD1
v_call: TRBV16
j_call: TRBJ1-2
clone_size: -
cdr3_nt: TGTGCCAGCAGCTTAACCGGGACAGGTGATTATGGCTACACCTTC
cdr3_aa: CASSLTGTGDYGYTF

cdr3_length: 13
d_call: TRBD1
v_call: TRBV12-3/TRBV12-4
j_call: TRBJ1-1
clone_size: -
cdr3_nt: TGTGCCAGCAGTTTAGGGGACAGGGGCGGCCCTTTCTTT
cdr3_aa: CASSLGDRGGPFF

cdr3_length: 17
d_call: -
v_call: TRBV7-9
j_call: TRBJ2-7
clone_size: -
cdr3_nt: TGTGCCAGCAGACGACTCGCAGGGAAGGGACTCTCCTACGAGCAGTACTTC
cdr3_aa: CASRRLAGKGLSYEQYF

cdr3_length: 15
d_call: -
v_call: TRBV11-2
j_call: TRBJ2-5
clone_size: -
cdr3_nt: TGTGCCAGCAGCTTAGATAGTTCCCCGGTGGAGACCCAGTACTTC
cdr3_aa: CASSLDSSPVETQYF

cdr3_length: 15
d_call: -
v_call: TRBV14
j_call: TRBJ1-1
clone_size: once
cdr3_nt: TGTGCCAGCAGCCAAGATGAGGGGGTAGTCACTGAAGCTTTCTTT
cdr3_aa: CASSQDEGVVTEAFF

cdr3_length: 16
d_call: TRBD1
v_call: TRBV4-1
j_call: TRBJ1-4
clone_size: few
cdr3_nt: TGCGCCAGCAGCCCCTCCTTGACAGGGGGTGTGGAAAAACTGTTTTTT
cdr3_aa: CASSPSLTGGVEKLFF

cdr3_length: 16
d_call: -
v_call: TRBV10-2
j_call: TRBJ1-2
clone_size: -
cdr3_nt: TGCGCCAGCAGTGAATTCGGGACACGGAGCGGGAAAGGCTACACCTTC
cdr3_aa: CASSEFGTRSGKGYTF